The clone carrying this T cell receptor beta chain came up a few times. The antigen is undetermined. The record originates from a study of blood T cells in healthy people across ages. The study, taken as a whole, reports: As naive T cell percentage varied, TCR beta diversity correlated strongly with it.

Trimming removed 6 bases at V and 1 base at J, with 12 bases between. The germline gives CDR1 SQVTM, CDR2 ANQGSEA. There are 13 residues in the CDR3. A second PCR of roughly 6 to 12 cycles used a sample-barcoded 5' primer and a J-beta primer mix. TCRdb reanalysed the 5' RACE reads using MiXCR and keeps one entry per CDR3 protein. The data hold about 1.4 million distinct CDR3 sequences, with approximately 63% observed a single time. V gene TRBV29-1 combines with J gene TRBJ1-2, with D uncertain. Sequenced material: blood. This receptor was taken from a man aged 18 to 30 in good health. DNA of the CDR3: TGCAGCGTCGACGGGCAGGATAACTATGGCTACACCTTC. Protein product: CSVDGQDNYGYTF. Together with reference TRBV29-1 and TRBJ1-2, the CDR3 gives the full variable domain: SAVISQKPSRDICQRGTSLTIQCQVDSQVTMMFWYRQQPGQSLTLIATANQGSEATYESGFVIDKFPISRPNLTFSTLTVSNMSPEDSSIYLCSVDGQDNYGYTFGSGTRLTVV.